A single sample gave rise to the 27 T cell receptor beta chains below, sequenced in a study of monozygotic twins with inflammatory bowel disease. TCRdb reworked the 5' RACE reads into one entry per CDR3 protein, no DNA. In all, the sample yields 150,000 to 200,000 distinct CDR3 sequences. Material: blood. The receptors originated from a human donor with ulcerative colitis or Crohn's disease, or a healthy co-twin of an affected twin (not recorded which).

The V call is TRBV6-5, the J call TRBJ1-1; lacking DNA, the TRBD1 call made by TCRdb goes unchecked. CDR1 and CDR2 (germline): MNHEY, SVGAGI. The CDR3 extends over 12 amino acids. CDR3 protein: CASSPPTGGAFF.

V is TRBV12-3 or TRBV12-4 and J is TRBJ2-3; with no DNA, the TCRdb D assignment of TRBD1 cannot be verified. This CDR3 is built from 12 residues. This CDR3 reads CASSRDTNTQYF.

V and J are TRBV6-2 or TRBV6-3 and TRBJ2-3; TCRdb proposes TRBD2, but this gene call is untestable without DNA. The CDR3 spans 15 residues. CDR1 MNHEY and CDR2 SVGEGT come from the germline V gene. The CDR3 sequence: CASISGWSLEDTQYF.

This rearrangement joins TRBV7-2 to TRBJ2-1; TCRdb's assignment of TRBD1 cannot be checked, as there is no DNA. The V gene's germline CDR1 is SGHTA and CDR2 FQGNSA. This CDR3 is built from 14 residues. The CDR3 loop is CASSLSLSGNEQFF.

The V gene is TRBV7-9, the J gene TRBJ2-7; TCRdb's D gene call, TRBD2, goes unchecked for lack of DNA. Looked up from germline, CDR1 is SEHNR and CDR2 is FQNEAQ (reference sequence). The CDR3 totals 15 residues. CDR3: CASSFGPEAPYEQYF.

The V gene is TRBV10-3, the J gene TRBJ2-7; TCRdb returns TRBD1, unconfirmable since there is no DNA. CDR1 and CDR2 (germline): ENHRY, SYGVKD. The CDR3 is 13 residues long. This CDR3 reads CAISLAVYDEQYF.

This chain connects TRBV7-9 to TRBJ1-4; TCRdb names TRBD1, which stays unverified in the absence of DNA. The CDR3 loop spans 14 amino acids. Germline CDR1 and CDR2: SEHNR and FQNEAQ (reference sequence). This chain's CDR3 is CASSLDGHNEKLFF.

The chain links TRBV7-3 to TRBJ2-2. Germline CDR1 reads SGHTA; CDR2 reads FQGTGA. The length of the CDR3 is 14 residues. CDR3 protein: CASSFSRNTGELFF.

The chain employs TRBV9 and TRBJ2-3; as DNA is missing, the TRBD2 call by TCRdb cannot be tested. Germline V gene data show CDR1 as SGDLS and CDR2 as YYNGEE. The CDR3 totals 16 residues. This chain's CDR3 is CASSVVSGSPTDTQYF.

The rearrangement joins TRBV24-1 to TRBJ1-5; TCRdb returns TRBD1, unconfirmable since there is no DNA. Germline CDR1 and CDR2: KGHDR and SFDVKD. This CDR3 spans 17 amino acids. CDR3 amino acids: CATSDPGQAVENQPQHF.

The V call is TRBV15, the J call TRBJ2-1; TCRdb selects TRBD2, and the lack of DNA leaves this call unchecked. CDR3 length: 16 residues. Germline assignment: CDR1 LNHNV and CDR2 YYDKDF (reference sequence). The CDR3 region is CATSRKRTSVSNEQFF.

The J gene is TRBJ1-5, the V gene TRBV30; TCRdb's assignment of TRBD1 cannot be checked, as there is no DNA. The CDR3 covers 11 residues. CDR1 and CDR2 from the germline V gene are GTSNPN and SVGIG (reference sequence). CDR3 sequence: CAWGTGQPQHF. Using reference TRBV30 and TRBJ1-5 for the parts outside the CDR3, the full variable domain is SQTIHQWPATLVQPVGSPLSLECTVEGTSNPNLYWYRQAAGRGLQLLFYSVGIGQISSEVPQNLSASRPQDRQFILSSKKLLLSDSGFYLCAWGTGQPQHFGDGTRLSIL.

J is TRBJ2-7 and V is TRBV27. The CDR3 is 15 amino acids. From germline, CDR1 is MNHEY and CDR2 SMNVEV (reference sequence). This CDR3 reads CASSLKWHGAYEQYF.

The chain is built from TRBV7-6 and TRBJ2-7. CDR3 length equals 13 residues. From germline, CDR1 is SGHVS and CDR2 FNYEAQ. Here the CDR3 reads CASSSTDSYEQYF.

This sequence joins TRBV6-5 and TRBJ1-3. This CDR3 spans 15 amino acids. Germline lookup yields CDR1 MNHEY and CDR2 SVGAGI. CDR3 sequence reads: CASSLGQGGGNTIYF.

V usage is TRBV4-3 and J usage is TRBJ2-5; the TCRdb D gene call, TRBD1, has no DNA to confirm it. CDR3 length: 13 amino acids. Germline V CDR1 and CDR2: LGHNA, YSLEER. CDR3 amino acids: CASSQDARETQYF.

This chain uses TRBV4-1 with TRBJ2-3. Per germline, CDR1 MGHRA and CDR2 YSYEKL. This CDR3 is 11 amino acids long. The CDR3 reads CASSHTHTQYF.

The chain carries TRBV11-1 and TRBJ1-5; TCRdb calls TRBD1, which cannot be checked without DNA. Germline assignment: CDR1 SGHAT and CDR2 FQDESV (reference sequence). This CDR3 is 18 amino acids long. The CDR3 reads CASSLTVGLTGLNQPQHF.

This chain joins TRBV4-1 and TRBJ2-2; with no DNA, the TCRdb D assignment of TRBD2 cannot be verified. Germline V CDR1 and CDR2: MGHRA, YSYEKL. CDR3 size: 16 residues. The CDR3 reads CASSFETSTNTGELFF.

This chain joins TRBV19 and TRBJ2-1; TCRdb selects TRBD1, and the lack of DNA leaves this call unchecked. CDR1 and CDR2 (germline): LNHDA, SQIVND (reference sequence). The CDR3 contains 14 residues. CDR3 protein: CASSGAPSYNEQFF. Full variable domain (outside the CDR3, taken from reference TRBV19 and TRBJ2-1): DGGITQSPKYLFRKEGQNVTLSCEQNLNHDAMYWYRQDPGQGLRLIYYSQIVNDFQKGDIAEGYSVSREKKESFPLTVTSAQKNPTAFYLCASSGAPSYNEQFFGPGTRLTVL.

The chain employs TRBV2 and TRBJ2-1; with no DNA, the TCRdb D assignment of TRBD1 cannot be verified. The CDR3 is 14 amino acids. CDR1 and CDR2 from the germline V gene are SNHLY and FYNNEI. CDR3 loop: CASRGPGRYNEQFF.

This chain connects TRBV7-9 to TRBJ1-4; TCRdb's D gene call, TRBD1, goes unchecked for lack of DNA. The CDR3 is made up of 15 amino acids. Germline values: CDR1 SEHNR, CDR2 FQNEAQ (reference sequence). The CDR3 loop reads CASTLTGTGHEKLFF.

This CDR3 reads CASSPWLRSSYEQYF. V is TRBV7-6 and J is TRBJ2-7. Germline V gives CDR1 SGHVS, CDR2 FNYEAQ. CDR3 size: 15 residues.

V is TRBV29-1 and J is TRBJ2-1. Germline-derived CDR1 and CDR2 are SQVTM and ANQGSEA. This CDR3 has 11 amino acids. CDR3 residues: CSVVQGPEQFF.

The chain combines TRBV7-2 with TRBJ2-7; TCRdb lists TRBD2, though no DNA is available to test this call. CDR1 and CDR2 (germline): SGHTA, FQGNSA. The CDR3 totals 16 residues. CDR3 loop: CASSFVAGGSSYEQYF.

V is TRBV5-4 and J is TRBJ2-3; no DNA is available, so the TRBD1 call from TCRdb remains unchecked. Germline loops: CDR1 SGHNT, CDR2 YYREEE (reference sequence). This CDR3 has 14 amino acids. CDR3 residues: CASRSGTATDTQYF.

The chain uses TRBV27 and TRBJ2-5; absent DNA, TCRdb's TRBD2 call cannot be checked. The length of the CDR3 is 16 residues. CDR1 and CDR2 from the germline V gene are MNHEY and SMNVEV (reference sequence). CDR3 in amino acids: CASSLTRTRFGETQYF.